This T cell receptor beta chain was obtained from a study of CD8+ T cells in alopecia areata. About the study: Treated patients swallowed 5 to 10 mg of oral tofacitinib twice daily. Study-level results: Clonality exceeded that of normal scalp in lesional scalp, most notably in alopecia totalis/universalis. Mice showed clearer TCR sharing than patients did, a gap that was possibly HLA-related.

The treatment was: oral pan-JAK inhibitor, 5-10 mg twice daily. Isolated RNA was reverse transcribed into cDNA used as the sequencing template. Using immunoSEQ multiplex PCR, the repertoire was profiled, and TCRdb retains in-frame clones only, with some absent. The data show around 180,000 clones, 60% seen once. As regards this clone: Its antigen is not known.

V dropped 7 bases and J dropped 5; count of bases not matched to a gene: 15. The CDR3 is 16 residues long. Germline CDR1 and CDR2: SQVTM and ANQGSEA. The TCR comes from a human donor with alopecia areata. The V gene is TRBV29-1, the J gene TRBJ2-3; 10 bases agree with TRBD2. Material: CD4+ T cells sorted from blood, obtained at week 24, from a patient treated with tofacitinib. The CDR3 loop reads CSAGRLAGEEEDTQYF. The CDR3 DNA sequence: TGCAGCGCTGGGAGACTAGCGGGTGAGGAGGAAGATACGCAGTATTTT.